The sequence of this T cell receptor beta chain was determined in a study of blood T cell repertoires in COVID-19. Turning to the study itself: Samples representing acute and convalescent COVID-19 were sourced from the United States, Italy and Spain.

Original methodology: By means of reference gene primer amplification, nucleated cell counts were estimated. Repertoires were generated with immunoSEQ multiplex PCR, while TCRdb's copy carries only in-frame clones and drops some. V and J calls plus clone size are reproduced from that table; the DNA served to infer D and trimming. The sample holds approximately 35,000 clones, about 89% seen once. Per the germline V gene, CDR1 is MNHEY and CDR2 is SVGAGI. V lost 2 bases and J 3 bases, leaving 8 bases between the germline ends. The CDR3 runs to 13 residues. The TCR sequence derives from a human donor with active COVID-19. The donor label of this sample is uncertain. The sample taken for sequencing was peripheral blood. The gene calls are TRBV6-5 and TRBJ2-7; TRBD2 is a possible D gene (5 bases). CDR3 protein: CASSYRAGYEQYF. The CDR3 DNA sequence: TGTGCCAGCAGTTACCGGGCGGGCTACGAGCAGTACTTC.